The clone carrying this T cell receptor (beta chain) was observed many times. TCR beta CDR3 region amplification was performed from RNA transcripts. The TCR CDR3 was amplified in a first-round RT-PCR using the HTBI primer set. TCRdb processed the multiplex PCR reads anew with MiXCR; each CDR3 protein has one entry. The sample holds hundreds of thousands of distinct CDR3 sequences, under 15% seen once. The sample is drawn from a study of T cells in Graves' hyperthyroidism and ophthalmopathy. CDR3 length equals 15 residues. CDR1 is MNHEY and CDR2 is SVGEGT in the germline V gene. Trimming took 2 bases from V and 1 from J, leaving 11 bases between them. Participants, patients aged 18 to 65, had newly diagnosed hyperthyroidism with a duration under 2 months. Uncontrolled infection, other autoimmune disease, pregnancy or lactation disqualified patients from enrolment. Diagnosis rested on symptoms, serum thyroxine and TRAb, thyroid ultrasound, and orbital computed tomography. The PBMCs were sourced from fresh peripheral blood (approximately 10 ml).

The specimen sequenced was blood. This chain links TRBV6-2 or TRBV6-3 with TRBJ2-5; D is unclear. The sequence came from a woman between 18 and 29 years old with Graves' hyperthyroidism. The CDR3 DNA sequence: TGTGCCAGCAGTTACCACAACTATTTCCAAGAGACCCAGTACTTC. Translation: CASSYHNYFQETQYF.